The 29 T cell receptor beta chains below all came from one sample that was sequenced in a study of blood T cell repertoires in COVID-19. Assay used: immunoSEQ multiplex PCR; TCRdb lists only in-frame clones, some missing. The sample carries under 150,000 clones, 81% recorded once. Sequencing was done on a sample of peripheral blood. These receptors came from a man aged 50-60 years with acute or convalescent COVID-19.

This chain links TRBV7-2 with TRBJ1-2, with TRBD1 identical over 8 bases. This CDR3 comprises 14 residues. V gave up 0 bases and J gave up 7 bases; unmatched junction bases: 4. The germline V gene has CDR1 SGHTA and CDR2 FQGNSA. The CDR3 here is CASSLAGTGTGYTF. The DNA for the CDR3 is TGTGCCAGCAGCTTAGCAGGGACAGGTACTGGCTACACCTTC.

V is TRBV15 and J is TRBJ2-5, with D perhaps TRBD2 (5 bases). Germline CDR1 and CDR2: LNHNV and YYDKDF (reference sequence). The CDR3 runs 15 residues. The V and J ends lost 0 bases and 5 bases respectively, with 13 bases between them. CDR3 sequence (DNA): TGTGCCACCAGCAGAGATCGGAGGTTCGGGGAGACCCAGTACTTC. It yields the protein CATSRDRRFGETQYF.

This chain joins TRBV5-6 and TRBJ2-7, with D perhaps TRBD1 (6 bases). This CDR3 spans 14 amino acids. The V gene lost 4 bases and the J gene lost 2 bases, with 13 bases spanning the gap. The germline gives CDR1 SGHDT, CDR2 YYEEEE. CDR3 protein: CASSLQGRAYEQYV. CDR3 sequence (DNA): TGTGCCAGCAGCCTACAGGGTCGGGCCTACGAGCAGTACGTC.

This chain links TRBV3-1 (or the pseudogene TRBV3-2) with TRBJ1-1, with D unresolved. V gave up 0 bases and J gave up 1 base, with 6 bases separating them. The CDR3 loop spans 14 amino acids. In germline, CDR1 is LGHDT, CDR2 YNNKEL (reference sequence). This CDR3 is CASSQEGGNTEAFF. CDR3 nucleotide sequence: TGTGCCAGCAGCCAAGAGGGAGGGAACACTGAAGCTTTCTTT.

CDR3 in amino acids: CASTKDREWASGGVKTQYF. Here the CDR3 DNA reads TGTGCCAGCACCAAGGACAGGGAGTGGGCTAGCGGGGGGGTTAAGACCCAGTACTTC. The chain recombines TRBV27 with TRBJ2-5; 12 bases are a match to TRBD2. This CDR3 is built from 19 residues. The trim removed 7 bases at V and 6 bases at J, leaving 21 bases unmatched. Per germline, CDR1 MNHEY and CDR2 SMNVEV (reference sequence).

The chain has TRBV9 and TRBJ2-2, with a tentative D call TRBD2 (6 bases). The CDR3 extends over 16 amino acids. Germline V gene lookup returns CDR1 SGDLS and CDR2 YYNGEE. The germline V and J ends were trimmed by 4 bases and 2 bases, with 15 bases remaining between them. DNA of the CDR3: TGTGCCAGCAGCCGGAGGGAAAAAGTAAACACCGGGGAGCTGTTTTTT. As protein: CASSRREKVNTGELFF.

This chain joins TRBV19 and TRBJ1-5; D call uncertain. The CDR3 is 13 residues long. The germline CDR1 and CDR2 sequences are LNHDA and SQIVND (reference sequence). V lost 1 base, J lost 5 bases, and 6 bases lay in between. In nucleotides, the CDR3 is TGTGCCAGTAGTATAGTTTTATATCAGCCCCAGCATTTT. This gives the protein CASSIVLYQPQHF.

The CDR3 loop is CASSSLLPGANTEAFF. The CDR3 DNA reads as TGTGCCAGCAGTTCATTATTACCGGGAGCGAACACTGAAGCTTTCTTT. The chain has TRBV28 and TRBJ1-1; D is ambiguous. The V end was cut by 4 bases, the J end by 1 base, with 16 bases between. This CDR3 has 16 residues. Germline V lookup: CDR1 MDHEN, CDR2 SYDVKM.

The gene calls are TRBV27 and TRBJ1-6, with 10 bases that match TRBD1. The CDR3 is 15 amino acids. CDR1 is MNHEY and CDR2 is SMNVEV in the germline V gene (reference sequence). V dropped 2 bases and J dropped 6; count of bases not matched to a gene: 1. In DNA form, the CDR3 reads TGTGCCAGCAGTTTAAGGGACAGGGGTAATTCACCCCTCCACTTT. This sequence encodes CASSLRDRGNSPLHF.

The chain couples TRBV6-2 or TRBV6-3 to TRBJ2-3; 13 nucleotides align to TRBD2. The germline CDR1 and CDR2 sequences are MNHEY and SVGEGT. V lost 0 bases to trimming and J lost 3 bases; unmatched junction nucleotides: 3. CDR3 length: 17 amino acids. The CDR3 bases are TGTGCCAGCAGTTACTCAGGGACTAGCGGGGTGACAGATACGCAGTATTTT. This encodes CASSYSGTSGVTDTQYF.

This clone was seen more than once but under ten times. The rearrangement joins TRBV4-1 to TRBJ2-5; 7 bases line up with TRBD2. Looked up from germline, CDR1 is MGHRA and CDR2 is YSYEKL. This CDR3 has 16 amino acids. V gave up 3 bases and J gave up 3 bases; unmatched junction bases: 10. The CDR3 DNA reads TGCGCCAGCAGCCAGGCGGGGGAACTTTGGGAAGAGACCCAGTACTTC. The encoded protein is CASSQAGELWEETQYF.

The genes are TRBV28 and TRBJ1-6; tentative D call: TRBD1 (5 bases). CDR1 and CDR2 from the germline V gene are MDHEN and SYDVKM. The V end lost 3 bases, the J end lost 6 bases, and 15 bases lay between the germline ends. The CDR3 extends over 16 amino acids. The CDR3 sequence is CASSFLRAAGNSPLHF. The DNA for the CDR3 is TGTGCCAGCAGTTTCCTCAGGGCGGCCGGTAATTCACCCCTCCACTTT.

The chain combines TRBV5-1 with TRBJ2-3, with 14 bases fitting TRBD2. This CDR3 spans 14 amino acids. CDR1 and CDR2 from the germline V gene are SGHRS and YFSETQ. J was trimmed by 10 bases and V by 4 bases; bases with no gene match: 5. CDR3 protein: CASSLTSGGASQYF. The CDR3 DNA sequence: TGCGCCAGCAGCCTGACTAGCGGGGGGGCCTCGCAGTATTTT.

The table lists this clone with a count of one. The chain couples TRBV18 to TRBJ2-1; D is unclear. This CDR3 region has 15 residues. V was pared by 3 bases and J by 6 bases, with 15 bases between. The V gene's germline CDR1 is KGHSH and CDR2 LQKENI. CDR3 protein: CASSPSIHPLNEQFF. The CDR3 coding sequence is TGTGCCAGCTCACCTTCAATACATCCCCTCAATGAGCAGTTCTTC.

The rearrangement uses TRBV28 and TRBJ1-1; tentatively, D is TRBD1 (6 bases). The CDR3 has 16 amino acids. The germline V gene encodes CDR1 MDHEN and CDR2 SYDVKM. The V and J ends lost 6 bases and 1 base respectively, with 18 bases between them. The CDR3: CASSPWTARGNTEAFF. In DNA form, the CDR3 reads TGTGCCAGCAGCCCATGGACAGCAAGGGGGAACACTGAAGCTTTCTTT.

V and J are TRBV2 and TRBJ2-7; perhaps TRBD1 as D (5 bases). Germline V gene data show CDR1 as SNHLY and CDR2 as FYNNEI. V was shortened by 4 bases and J by 2 bases, with 12 bases between the two germline ends. The CDR3 contains 14 residues. CDR3 DNA sequence: TGTGCCAGCAGTGGGCAGGGTACCGCCTACGAGCAGTACGTC. Translated: CASSGQGTAYEQYV.

The chain links TRBV5-1 to TRBJ2-1; tentative D call: TRBD2 (6 bases). Trimming pared 2 bases from V and 2 bases from J, leaving 11 bases between. Germline CDR1 reads SGHRS; CDR2 reads YFSETQ. CDR3 length equals 15 residues. CDR3 sequence (DNA): TGCGCCAGCAGCTTTACAAGCGGGCCCTACAATGAGCAGTTCTTC. It codes for CASSFTSGPYNEQFF.

This rearrangement joins TRBV6-5 to TRBJ2-1; maybe TRBD2 (6 bases). The germline V gene has CDR1 MNHEY and CDR2 SVGAGI. V lost 7 bases to trimming and J lost 6 bases, with 16 bases between them. The length of the CDR3 is 14 residues. CDR3 residues: CASTPGGAPNEQFF. The CDR3 DNA reads as TGTGCCAGCACACCCGGCGGGGCCCCCAATGAGCAGTTCTTC.

The chain couples TRBV7-3 to TRBJ1-2; possibly TRBD1 for D (6 bases). Germline CDR1 is SGHTA and CDR2 is FQGTGA. V was cut by 2 bases and J by 5 bases, with 18 bases left in between. The CDR3 contains 16 residues. CDR3 residues: CASSLLPGQTSYGYTF. The CDR3 region has the DNA TGTGCCAGCAGCTTACTCCCCGGACAGACATCTTATGGCTACACCTTC.

This chain links TRBV5-1 with TRBJ2-6; 7 positions agree with TRBD1. Looked up from germline, CDR1 is SGHRS and CDR2 is YFSETQ. J gave up 1 base and V 0 bases, and 10 bases lay outside the gene matches. The CDR3 has 19 amino acids. CDR3 sequence (DNA): TGCGCCAGCAGCTTGGAGAGACAGGGATATCTTTCTGGGGCCAACGTCCTGACTTTC. Translating it yields CASSLERQGYLSGANVLTF.

The chain joins TRBV4-1 to TRBJ1-2; 9 bases map to TRBD1. CDR3 length equals 13 residues. With V trimmed by 4 bases and J by 7 bases, 4 bases remained unmatched. Germline CDR1 reads MGHRA; CDR2 reads YSYEKL. CDR3 sequence: CASSRGQGLGYTF. DNA for the CDR3: TGCGCCAGCAGCCGAGGACAGGGGCTTGGCTACACCTTC.

This rearrangement joins TRBV19 to TRBJ2-5; D unresolved. There are 14 residues in the CDR3. Germline lookup yields CDR1 LNHDA and CDR2 SQIVND (reference sequence). V was trimmed by 5 bases and J by 5 bases, leaving 15 bases between them. CDR3 DNA sequence: TGTGCCAGTAGTGAGAACTCCATACGGGAGACCCAGTACTTC. Protein sequence: CASSENSIRETQYF.

The rearrangement uses TRBV11-2 and TRBJ2-2; 8 nucleotides agree with TRBD1. This CDR3 is 17 amino acids long. Unmatched junction bases numbered 11, after V lost 1 base and J lost 7 bases. Germline CDR1 SGHAT, CDR2 FQNNGV. CDR3 region: CASSLGARTGYSGELFF. The CDR3 DNA reads TGTGCCAGCAGCTTAGGGGCCCGGACAGGGTATAGCGGGGAGCTGTTTTTT. The variable domain in full, with the rest retrieved from reference TRBV11-2 and TRBJ2-2, is EAGVAQSPRYKIIEKRQSVAFWCNPISGHATLYWYQQILGQGPKLLIQFQNNGVVDDSQLPKDRFSAERLKGVDSTLKIQPAKLEDSAVYLCASSLGARTGYSGELFFGEGSRLTVL.

V gene TRBV4-1 combines with J gene TRBJ1-1, with TRBD1 matching 12 bases. The CDR3 is made up of 17 amino acids. The junction had 7 bases not matched to a gene; V was cut back by 1 base and J by 4 bases. Germline V gene data show CDR1 as MGHRA and CDR2 as YSYEKL. CDR3 in amino acids: CASSQAPGQGAGTEAFF. Written as DNA, the CDR3 is TGCGCCAGCAGCCAAGCACCGGGACAGGGGGCGGGCACTGAAGCTTTCTTT.

Only a few counts were recorded for this clone. V usage is TRBV7-2 and J usage is TRBJ1-4; 8 bases are shared with TRBD1. This CDR3 is 15 amino acids long. The germline V gene has CDR1 SGHTA and CDR2 FQGNSA. J gave up 7 bases and V 6 bases, and 10 bases lay outside the gene matches. DNA of the CDR3: TGTGCCAGCAGACTTCAGGGGGCGAACGGTGAAAAACTGTTTTTT. This sequence encodes CASRLQGANGEKLFF.

J is TRBJ2-1 and V is TRBV6-6; maybe TRBD2 (6 bases). Trimming cost V 6 bases and J 0 bases, with 12 bases left between them. The CDR3 runs to 15 residues. Germline loops: CDR1 MNHNY, CDR2 SVGAGI (reference sequence). The DNA for the CDR3 is TGTGCCAGCAGCGCGGGGTATAGCTCCTACAATGAGCAGTTCTTC. Residues: CASSAGYSSYNEQFF.

Note on this clone: This sample includes further DNA sequences coding for the same CDR3. V gene TRBV7-2 combines with J gene TRBJ2-2, with TRBD2 as a possible D gene (6 bases). The CDR3 has 16 residues. The V gene's germline CDR1 is SGHTA and CDR2 FQGNSA. V shed 4 bases and J shed 3 bases, with 15 bases lying between them. CDR3 region: CASSSEIGLHTGELFF. CDR3 nucleotide sequence: TGTGCCAGCAGCTCCGAGATTGGACTACACACCGGGGAGCTGTTTTTT.

The chain combines TRBV10-3 with TRBJ1-1; no clear D. CDR1 ENHRY and CDR2 SYGVKD come from the germline V gene. The CDR3 is 14 residues long. The germline V and J ends were trimmed by 6 bases and 4 bases, with 15 bases remaining between them. The CDR3 nucleotides read TGTGCCATCAGGGGGAGGGAAGGAGGCACTGAAGCTTTCTTT. Its protein product is CAIRGREGGTEAFF.

The rearrangement joins TRBV9 to TRBJ1-2, with D unclear. The CDR3 spans 14 residues. V was trimmed by 4 bases and J by 2 bases, leaving 12 bases between them. CDR1 SGDLS and CDR2 YYNGEE come from the germline V gene. The CDR3 bases are TGTGCCAGCAGCTCAAAAGGGAGAAACTATGGCTACACCTTC. Protein sequence: CASSSKGRNYGYTF. The full variable domain, with the rest looked up from reference TRBV9 and TRBJ1-2, is DSGVTQTPKHLITATGQRVTLRCSPRSGDLSVYWYQQSLDQGLQFLIQYYNGEERAKGNILERFSAQQFPDLHSELNLSSLELGDSALYFCASSSKGRNYGYTFGSGTRLTVV.